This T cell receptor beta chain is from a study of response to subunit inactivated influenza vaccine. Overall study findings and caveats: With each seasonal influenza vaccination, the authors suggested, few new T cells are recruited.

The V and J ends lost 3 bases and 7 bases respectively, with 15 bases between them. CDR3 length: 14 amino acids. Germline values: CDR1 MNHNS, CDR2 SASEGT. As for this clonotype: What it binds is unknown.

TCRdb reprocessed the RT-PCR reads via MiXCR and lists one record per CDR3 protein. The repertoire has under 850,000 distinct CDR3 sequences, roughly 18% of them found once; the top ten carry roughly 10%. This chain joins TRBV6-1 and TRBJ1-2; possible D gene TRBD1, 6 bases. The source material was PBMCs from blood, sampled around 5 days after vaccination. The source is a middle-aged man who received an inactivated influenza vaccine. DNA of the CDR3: TGTGCCAGCAGTGATACAGGGATCCCCCTTGGCTACACCTTC. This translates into CASSDTGIPLGYTF.